This TCR beta chain was documented in a study of memory CD4+ T cells and cytomegalovirus serostatus. The sort gate was single viable CD3+CD4+CD8-CD45RO+ cells for memory CD4+ T cells. Generated by immunoSEQ multiplex PCR, the TCRdb table keeps only in-frame clones and is missing some. The sample has about 56,000 clones; about 81% are singletons. Germline CDR1 is GTSNPN and CDR2 is SVGIG (reference sequence). Deletions cut 7 bases from V and 5 bases from J, with 8 bases between. This CDR3 spans 11 amino acids. The sequence came from an adult in good health and CMV-seronegative. Sequenced sample: memory CD4+ T cells from blood. V gene TRBV30 combines with J gene TRBJ2-2; D is unresolved. CDR3 residues: CASQTTGELFF. Here the CDR3 DNA reads TGTGCCTCCCAGACAACCGGGGAGCTGTTTTTT.